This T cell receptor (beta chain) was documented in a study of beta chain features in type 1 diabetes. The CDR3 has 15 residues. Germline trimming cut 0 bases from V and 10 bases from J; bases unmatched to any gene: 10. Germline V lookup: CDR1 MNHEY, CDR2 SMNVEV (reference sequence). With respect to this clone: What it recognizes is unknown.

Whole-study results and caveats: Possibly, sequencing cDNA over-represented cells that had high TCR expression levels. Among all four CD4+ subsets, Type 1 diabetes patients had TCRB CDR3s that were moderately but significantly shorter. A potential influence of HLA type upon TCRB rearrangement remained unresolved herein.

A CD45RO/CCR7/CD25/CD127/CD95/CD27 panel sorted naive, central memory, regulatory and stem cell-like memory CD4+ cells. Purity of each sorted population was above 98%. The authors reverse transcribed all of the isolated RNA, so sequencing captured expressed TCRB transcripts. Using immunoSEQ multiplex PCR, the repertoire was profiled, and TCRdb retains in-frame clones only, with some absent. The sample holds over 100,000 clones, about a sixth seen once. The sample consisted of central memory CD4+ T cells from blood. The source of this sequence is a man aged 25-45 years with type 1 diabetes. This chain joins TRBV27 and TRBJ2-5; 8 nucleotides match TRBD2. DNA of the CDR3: TGTGCCAGCAGTTTATCTAGCGGGGCTTCCCGGCGCCAGTACTTC. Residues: CASSLSSGASRRQYF.